The following is a T cell receptor beta chain sequence with its context. This clonotype came up a few times. There is no known antigen for this receptor. Base quality data are lacking; no much larger clone is found one base away. Per the germline V gene, MNHNS is the CDR1 and SASEGT is the CDR2. The CDR3 goes from the cysteine to the phenylalanine over 18 residues. The sequence is cut down to CDR3 DNA, 54 bases in frame from base 1. Here V drops 5 bases and J drops 0 bases, and the junction holds 9 bases not matched to any gene. This specimen belongs to a study of regulatory T cells in long-lasting Graves disease (dated by TCRdb to the early 2020s). Study-level background: In the newly diagnosed Graves' disease group, patients had been taking antithyroid drugs for less than 3 months. Persistent Graves' disease patients were compared with newly diagnosed Graves' disease patients by peripheral blood TCR sequencing and RNA sequencing. The study was conducted in China and was registered as a clinical trial. A total of about 33 samples underwent TCR sequencing, from around 13 patients with persistent Graves' disease and approximately 20 patients with newly diagnosed Graves' disease. General conclusions and limits of the study: Peripheral blood alone was examined, since thyroid tissue, which constituted the primary lesion, could not be accessed. Compared with newly diagnosed patients, patients with persistent Graves' disease had lower TCR Shannon entropy and fewer highly expanded clones, which suggests clonal expansion. More public clonotypes were shared among persistent patients (2,741) than among newly diagnosed patients (roughly 1,000). Persistent disease showed preferential use of TRBV28, TRBJ1-2 and TRBJ2-5, whereas newly diagnosed disease favored TRBV20-1 and TRBJ2-1. Only the TCR beta chain was sequenced and analyzed. As a limitation, the authors acknowledged that the small sample size may reduce accuracy.

The library came from multiplex PCR. Instrument used: Illumina HiSeq 4000. To build TCR beta libraries, CDR3 regions were amplified by Arm-PCR using iRepertoire HTBI primers. Before sequencing, the PCR products underwent gel purification. Under the source paper's analysis protocol: Gene usage analysis of CDR3 amino acid clonotypes relied on the 60 to 65 TRBV and 15 or so TRBJ segments identified across samples. COPE and FqMerger were used to merge filtered high-quality paired reads into contigs. BLAST was used to align contigs to the IMGT TRBV, TRBD and TRBJ reference genes, and CDR3 was defined following IMGT. Clonotypes above 0.1% frequency were classified as highly expanded clones. Repertoire diversity was measured by Shannon entropy, and V-J evenness by the Gini coefficient. Clonotypes shared by more than one individual were considered public. TCRdb passed the public sequencing reads through fastp at Q25 and MiXCR, retaining productive beta sequences. Every distinct CDR3 protein forms one entry, paired with its most common genes and DNA. V and J calls and clone size were set by TCRdb, not the authors. The sample table contains 300,000 to 400,000 distinct CDR3 sequences; only one count was recorded for 16% of them. 25% to 30% of the sample is taken by the ten largest.

Reading the label with the study, this specimen's time point is: newly diagnosed GD, antithyroid drugs for less than 3 months. For both TCR sequencing and RNA sequencing, RNA was extracted from PBMCs in TRIzol. Graves' disease was diagnosed according to American Thyroid Association guidelines. The patients came from an endocrinology department in Xi'an, China. Each patient gave 7.5 to 10 milliliters of peripheral blood, collected in an EDTA anticoagulant tube. Ficoll Paque Plus density gradient separation was used to isolate PBMCs, and no additional T cell sorting was done. RNA quality was checked with an Agilent 2100 Bioanalyzer and agarose gel, and concentration with a NanoDrop 2000. These data were also filed under a second study, of T cells in Graves' hyperthyroidism and ophthalmopathy. As the second paper documents: Stable Graves' hyperthyroidism was defined as no progression to ophthalmopathy during 18 months of follow-up. The hyperthyroidism patients were between 18 and 65 years old and newly diagnosed, with a disease duration of less than 2 months. Exclusion was applied to patients with uncontrolled infections, other autoimmune diseases, pregnancy or lactation. Diagnoses were established on the basis of clinical symptoms, serum thyroxine and TRAb, thyroid ultrasound, and orbital computed tomography. The first round of RT-PCR for the TCR CDR3 was performed with the HTBI primer set and the Qiagen OneStep RT-PCR kit. Most expanded thyroid clonotypes (frequency above 0.001) were also found in blood, which suggests that blood repertoires may mirror thyroid immune responses. In cross-validation, a model built on a 13 V-J signature told ophthalmopathy apart from stable hyperthyroidism with about 90% sensitivity and about 81% specificity, and in testing the same model reached 80%/75%. In validation, the model predicted progression to ophthalmopathy with around 71% sensitivity and roughly 75% specificity, a median of about six months before onset. A discovery cohort of about a hundred patients, roughly 40 with Graves' ophthalmopathy and 55 to 60 with stable Graves' hyperthyroidism, was used to find distinguishing TCR V-J signatures. Prospective prediction of ophthalmopathy was tested in an independent validation cohort consisting of under 20 hyperthyroidism patients and more than 15 patients who later progressed to ophthalmopathy. For training and testing, the 100 or so patients in the discovery cohort were randomly divided in a 7:3 ratio. Thyroid tissue and blood T-cell repertoires from six Graves' hyperthyroidism patients were also compared in the study. Once sampling was done, hyperthyroidism patients were given methimazole at a starting dose of 30 mg daily, whereas ophthalmopathy patients were given high-dose intravenous methylprednisolone. A second multiplex PCR round built the libraries, followed by size selection and purification. Sequencing of the libraries was done on an Illumina HiSeq2000 using paired-end 100 bp reads. SOAPnuke was used to process the raw data, removing reads that contained adapters or uncalled bases, had a mean Phred below 15, or lacked an exact match to the constant primer or identifier. COPE v1.2.5 was used to merge the high-quality paired reads, and each unique nucleotide sequence was defined as a clonotype. Clonotypes were aligned to IMGT TRBV, TRBD and TRBJ reference segments using MiTCR v1.1. Only V-J combinations with frequency above 0.0001, covering roughly 99% of repertoires, were analysed. A TCS score was defined as the ratio between F50 (clonal expansion) and ExV (chaos), using BLOSUM62-based TCRdist between CDR3 peptides within each V-J. Welch's t-statistics and random forest reduced roughly 530 V-J features to 10 to 15, which were used in a naive Bayes classifier (R e1071). Sample size was not statistically predetermined, and blinding of investigators to group allocation was not performed. The paper reports TCR Vbeta CDR3 sequencing of about 140 peripheral blood samples: 43 ophthalmopathy, around 80 hyperthyroidism and approximately 17 progressor patients.

The sequenced sample was peripheral blood mononuclear cells (PBMCs), obtained at new diagnosis, from a patient treated with antithyroid drugs. The receptor comes from a man aged 35-49 years with Graves disease. Donor details come from another sample of the same person, matched by shared clones. This chain joins TRBV6-1 to TRBJ1-4; TRBD1 matches 10 bases in the middle. Read as DNA, the sequence is TGTGCCAGCAGTCCCGGGACAGGGGCGGATACAACTAATGAAAAACTGTTTTTT. This yields the protein CASSPGTGADTTNEKLFF.